This T cell receptor (beta chain) comes out of a study of CD8+CD57+ T cells in acquired aplastic anemia. Study as a whole: The study obtained an average of 3.2 ug of DNA from sorted CD4+ and CD8+ cells.

All patients picked for sequencing had shown, by flow cytometry, an expansion of CD8+CD57+ cells. The enrolled patients all had severe acquired aplastic anemia. Each patient gave a blood sample that was collected before any therapy had been received. A word on this clonotype: Its antigen is unknown.

J lost 7 bases, V lost 6 bases, and 5 bases had no gene match. CDR3 length: 14 residues. TCR beta VDJ and CDR3 were profiled, and genomic DNA was the template. TCRdb analysed the reads with MiXCR anew, one entry per CDR3 protein. The profile shows roughly 220,000 distinct CDR3 sequences, 55% to 65% of them singletons. General study points: Patients had approximately 29 CD8+ CDR3 sequences in common with controls (the shared set).

The TCR comes from a human donor with aplastic anemia. The chain has TRBV12-3 or TRBV12-4 and TRBJ1-6; 8 positions agree with TRBD1. The source material was sorted CD4+, CD8+, or CD8+CD57+ T cells (not recorded which) from PBMCs. CDR3 coding DNA: TGTGCCAGCAGCGCCGGGACAGGAAATTCACCCCTCCACTTT. Translating gives CASSAGTGNSPLHF.